Following are 19 T cell receptor beta chains from one sample sequenced in a study of control samples from healthy donors and cancer patients. Here immunoSEQ multiplex PCR was the method, and the copy in TCRdb shows in-frame clones only, minus some. The sample lists 100,000 to 150,000 clones; around 92% were seen once. Sequenced: PBMCs. The receptor source for this set is a man older than 75 with head and neck cancer.

This clone was picked up one time. The V call is TRBV7-9, the J call TRBJ1-2; D is unclear. Germline V gene data show CDR1 as SEHNR and CDR2 as FQNEAQ (reference sequence). Trimming removed 5 bases from V and 8 bases from J, with 9 bases in between. This CDR3 has 11 residues. CDR3 region: CASSPPEGYTF. The DNA of the CDR3 is TGTGCCAGCAGCCCCCCCGAGGGCTACACCTTC.

This chain links TRBV18 with TRBJ1-5, with D possibly TRBD1 on 5 matching bases. The CDR3 consists of 16 residues. Looked up from germline, CDR1 is KGHSH and CDR2 is LQKENI. The V end lost 3 bases, the J end lost 0 bases, and 12 bases lay between the germline ends. The CDR3 bases are TGTGCCAGCTCACCGAACAGGCCTTATAGCAATCAGCCCCAGCATTTT. Translating it yields CASSPNRPYSNQPQHF.

The chain links TRBV6-6 to TRBJ2-7, with 8 bases identical to TRBD1. Trimming cost V 2 bases and J 3 bases; bases outside gene matches: 6. This CDR3 contains 15 residues. Germline V gives CDR1 MNHNY, CDR2 SVGAGI (reference sequence). In DNA form, the CDR3 reads TGTGCCAGCAGTTACCTGTCAGGGGGCGTCTACGAGCAGTACTTC. Protein: CASSYLSGGVYEQYF.

The V call is TRBV5-1, the J call TRBJ1-2; 8 bases are shared with TRBD1. The length of the CDR3 is 16 residues. Per the germline V gene, CDR1 is SGHRS and CDR2 is YFSETQ. V shed 5 bases and J 7 bases; nucleotides not matched to a gene: 16. The CDR3 region has the DNA TGCGCCAGCAGTCGGGCGAATGACAGGGGTTCGGGTGGCTACACCTTC. As protein: CASSRANDRGSGGYTF.

This sequence joins TRBV30 and TRBJ1-2, with D tentatively TRBD1 (6 bases). V was trimmed by 8 bases and J by 0 bases, leaving 16 bases between them. Looked up from germline, CDR1 is GTSNPN and CDR2 is SVGIG (reference sequence). The CDR3 is made up of 14 amino acids. This chain's CDR3 is CAQSGGAANYGYTF. The CDR3 DNA follows: TGTGCCCAGTCGGGGGGCGCAGCTAACTATGGCTACACCTTC.

V and J are TRBV13 and TRBJ1-1; D call uncertain. Trimming took off 2 bases at V and 8 bases at J, with 6 bases between the two ends. In germline, CDR1 is PRHDT, CDR2 FYEKMQ (reference sequence). The length of the CDR3 is 11 residues. The DNA of the CDR3 is TGTGCCAGCAGCTTACTTCGGGAAGCTTTCTTT. Translation: CASSLLREAFF.

The chain is built from TRBV5-1 and TRBJ2-3, with D possibly being TRBD1 or TRBD2 (6 bases each). Germline V lookup: CDR1 SGHRS, CDR2 YFSETQ. V lost 5 bases to trimming and J lost 2 bases, with 12 bases between them. The CDR3 loop spans 14 amino acids. CDR3 nucleotide sequence: TGCGCCAGCAGGGGGGGCGGAAACACAGATACGCAGTATTTT. This sequence encodes CASRGGGNTDTQYF.

The chain joins TRBV2 to TRBJ1-1; D unresolved. V was clipped by 7 bases and J by 0 bases, with 12 bases between them. This CDR3 has 14 amino acids. The V gene's germline CDR1 is SNHLY and CDR2 FYNNEI. CDR3 residues: CASTLASMNTEAFF. CDR3 in DNA: TGTGCCAGCACACTGGCGTCGATGAACACTGAAGCTTTCTTT.

The J gene is TRBJ2-2, the V gene TRBV6-5; weak D call: TRBD2 (5 bases). Trimming shortened V by 3 bases and J by 4 bases, and 12 bases separated the two germline ends. Looked up from germline, CDR1 is MNHEY and CDR2 is SVGAGI. This CDR3 region has 15 residues. CDR3 loop: CASSYSPGTTGELFF. The CDR3 DNA follows: TGTGCCAGCAGTTATTCTCCGGGAACCACCGGGGAGCTGTTTTTT.

The CDR3 DNA reads TGTGCCAGCAGCAAAGGGGAGTGGACAGACAGGGGGCGGTCAGATACGCAGTATTTT. As protein: CASSKGEWTDRGRSDTQYF. The gene calls are TRBV21-1 and TRBJ2-3; the D call in the table, TRBD1, was not verified against the DNA. TRBV21-1 is a pseudogene. This CDR3 comprises 19 residues.

As concerns this clone: Other DNA variants within this sample encode the same CDR3. The V and J genes are TRBV30 and TRBJ1-2; tentative D call: TRBD1 (5 bases). V was shortened by 2 bases and J by 4 bases, with 17 bases between the two germline ends. Germline V gene data show CDR1 as GTSNPN and CDR2 as SVGIG (reference sequence). CDR3 length: 15 residues. The CDR3: CAWSPGTAGGYGYTF. Written as DNA, the CDR3 is TGTGCCTGGAGTCCCGGGACGGCCGGGGGCTATGGCTACACCTTC.

V and J are TRBV27 and TRBJ1-6; maybe TRBD1 (5 bases). Germline V gene sequence: CDR1 MNHEY, CDR2 SMNVEV (reference sequence). V lost 3 bases, J lost 14 bases, and 14 bases lay in between. CDR3 size: 13 residues. This CDR3 is CASSFQGTASLHF. CDR3 nucleotides: TGTGCCAGCAGTTTCCAGGGTACGGCGTCCCTCCACTTT.

This clone turned up a few times. V is TRBV19 and J is TRBJ1-4, with D unresolved. Germline V gene sequence: CDR1 LNHDA, CDR2 SQIVND (reference sequence). With 5 bases removed from V and 1 base from J, the gap between germline ends came to 20 bases. The CDR3 is made up of 18 amino acids. CDR3 amino acids: CASSPITLWGRTNEKLFF. The CDR3, as DNA: TGTGCCAGTAGTCCGATCACCCTATGGGGAAGAACTAATGAAAAACTGTTTTTT.

The chain couples TRBV29-1 to TRBJ2-5; 14 positions agree with TRBD2. Germline V gene lookup returns CDR1 SQVTM and CDR2 ANQGSEA. The J segment lost 5 bases and the V segment lost 7 bases, leaving 3 bases of the junction unmatched. The CDR3 is 13 amino acids. This CDR3 is CSGRTSGGETQYF. CDR3 sequence (DNA): TGCAGCGGTCGGACTAGCGGGGGGGAGACCCAGTACTTC.

This sequence joins TRBV9 and TRBJ1-1; D ambiguous. Germline V CDR1 and CDR2: SGDLS, YYNGEE. Trimming took off 0 bases at V and 1 base at J, with 7 bases between the two ends. The CDR3 is 14 residues long. CDR3 DNA: TGTGCCAGCAGCGTAGCTCCAGGGAACACTGAAGCTTTCTTT. Its translation: CASSVAPGNTEAFF.

V usage is TRBV5-6 and J usage is TRBJ2-1; 7 positions agree with TRBD2. This CDR3 has 13 amino acids. Losses at the gene ends were 4 bases for V and 9 bases for J; bases not matched to a gene: 7. Germline V lookup: CDR1 SGHDT, CDR2 YYEEEE. The CDR3 loop is CASSSPGGAEQFF. The DNA of the CDR3 is TGTGCCAGCAGCAGCCCGGGGGGAGCTGAGCAGTTCTTC.

CDR3 coding DNA: TGTGCCACGGGACAGACAAACACCGGGGAGCTGTTTTTT. Amino acid sequence: CATGQTNTGELFF. The chain links TRBV10-3 to TRBJ2-2, with 7 bases matching TRBD1. Germline V gene sequence: CDR1 ENHRY, CDR2 SYGVKD. CDR3 size: 13 residues. V shed 10 bases and J 2 bases; nucleotides not matched to a gene: 4.

This clone was seen once. V gene TRBV18 combines with J gene TRBJ1-3, with D perhaps matching TRBD1 (5 bases). Germline V CDR1 and CDR2: KGHSH, LQKENI. CDR3 size: 16 residues. V was cut by 3 bases and J by 0 bases, with 12 bases left in between. Written as DNA, the CDR3 is TGTGCCAGCTCACCGGAGACAGCTAACTCTGGAAACACCATATATTTT. It specifies CASSPETANSGNTIYF. The whole variable domain, remainder taken from reference TRBV18 and TRBJ1-3, is NAGVMQNPRHLVRRRGQEARLRCSPMKGHSHVYWYRQLPEEGLKFMVYLQKENIIDESGMPKERFSAEFPKEGPSILRIQQVVRGDSAAYFCASSPETANSGNTIYFGEGSWLTVV.

The chain recombines TRBV6-5 with TRBJ1-6, with a possible D match to TRBD1 (5 bases). Germline-derived CDR1 and CDR2 are MNHEY and SVGAGI. The CDR3 extends over 15 amino acids. V lost 8 bases and J 9 bases, leaving 20 bases between the germline ends. The CDR3 sequence: CASGESGGNSSPLHF. CDR3 coding DNA: TGTGCCAGCGGAGAATCGGGGGGGAATTCTTCACCCCTCCACTTT.